The TCR beta chain under discussion was sequenced for a study of cytotoxic CD8 clonotypes in ibrutinib-treated CLL. Study-level background: In all, approximately ten patients were relapsed/refractory, around 15 were treatment-naive and roughly 18 were IGHV unmutated. Study results and limitations: Once treatment began, public clonotypes, which were uncommon, contracted or stayed stable. Baseline clonality was higher than in age-matched healthy donors and moved in step with circulating CD8+ T-cell counts.

Notes on this clone: Its specificity is unknown.

There are 15 residues in the CDR3. Trimming removed 4 bases at V and 0 bases at J, with 11 bases between. The germline V gene has CDR1 SGDLS and CDR2 YYNGEE. TCRdb's copy holds only in-frame clones and misses some; the assay was immunoSEQ multiplex PCR. The sample carries 20,000 to 25,000 clones, approximately 71% recorded once. This receptor was identified in a human donor with chronic lymphocytic leukemia. This specimen consisted of PBMCs, obtained after 12 months of ibrutinib treatment. The V gene is TRBV9, the J gene TRBJ1-5; the D is unclear. CDR3 DNA sequence: TGTGCCAGCAGCCGGGGAGGAAATAGCAATCAGCCCCAGCATTTT. As protein: CASSRGGNSNQPQHF.